The next 2 T cell receptor beta chains were all read from a single sample in a study of blood T cells in healthy people across ages. The use of a sample-barcoded 5' primer and a J-beta primer mix characterized a second PCR of 7 to 11 cycles. TCRdb used MiXCR to reprocess the 5' RACE reads, holding one entry per CDR3 protein. Here the sample spans hundreds of thousands of distinct CDR3 sequences, 25% being singletons. This sample was also put to use in a study of T cells of mothers and their children.

Sequenced sample: blood. These receptors came from a boy between 10 and 17 years old in good health.

This chain joins TRBV6-2 or TRBV6-3 and TRBJ2-7, with 9 bases fitting TRBD2. Germline V gene data show CDR1 as MNHEY and CDR2 as SVGEGT. V was clipped by 5 bases and J by 3 bases; unmatched bases: 5. This CDR3 is built from 14 residues. The CDR3 region has the DNA TGTGCCAGCAGTACGGGACTAGCAGTCTACGAGCAGTACTTC. This gives the protein CASSTGLAVYEQYF.

A few counts support this clonotype. The CDR3 loop is CASSTLGTQYF. CDR3 in DNA: TGTGCCAGCAGCACCCTGGGGACCCAGTACTTC. This sequence joins TRBV7-2 and TRBJ2-5; unclear D gene. Germline-derived CDR1 and CDR2 are SGHTA and FQGNSA. This CDR3 spans 11 amino acids. Trimming stripped 5 bases from V and 7 bases from J, with 8 bases between.